This T cell receptor beta chain was identified during a study of graft-versus-host responses after intestinal transplantation. Study conclusions and caveats: With peak circulating GvH clone levels came an association with early post-transplant HvG declines. GvH clones were found in recipient marrow; some appeared first in ileum or blood. Graft-donor T cell macrochimerism in patients accompanied high graft-versus-host to host-versus-graft clonal ratios in allografts.

This table comes from immunoSEQ multiplex PCR, and its TCRdb copy is limited to in-frame clones, with some not included. In the table there are approximately 85,000 clones, over 80% of which are singletons. For this clone: What it binds is unknown.

The CDR3 extends over 14 amino acids. The V gene's germline CDR1 is LNHDA and CDR2 SQIVND (reference sequence). V was pared by 7 bases and J by 1 base, with 5 bases of the junction left unmatched. The rearrangement joins TRBV19 to TRBJ2-7, with 9 bases identical to TRBD2. The material sequenced was unstimulated CD8+ T cells sorted from spleen or lymph node cells, taken before transplant. This TCR was recovered from a human donor who was the organ donor for an intestinal transplant. The CDR3 region is CASTPAGGSYEQYF. In DNA, the CDR3 is TGTGCCAGTACCCCGGCGGGGGGGTCCTACGAGCAGTACTTC.